The 21 T cell receptor beta chains reported below all come from one sample, sequenced in a study of blood T cell repertoires in COVID-19. Using immunoSEQ multiplex PCR, the repertoire was profiled, and TCRdb retains in-frame clones only, with some absent. The sample has around 340,000 clones, about 86% seen once. The sample comprised PBMCs or T cells enriched from blood (not recorded which). The receptor source for this set is a woman aged 40 to 50 with acute COVID-19.

The chain recombines TRBV7-2 with TRBJ1-5; 7 nucleotides match TRBD1. Germline lookup yields CDR1 SGHTA and CDR2 FQGNSA. Trimming at V came to 6 bases and at J to 5 bases, leaving 10 bases not matched to a gene. This CDR3 is built from 15 residues. CDR3 sequence: CASSSTGAGYQPQHF. CDR3 coding DNA: TGTGCCAGCAGTTCTACAGGGGCGGGGTATCAGCCCCAGCATTTT.

This clone was counted only a few times. The V and J genes are TRBV7-9 and TRBJ2-7, with D uncertain. Trimming cost V 1 base and J 2 bases, with 9 bases left between them. The CDR3 is 14 amino acids. CDR1 and CDR2 from the germline V gene are SEHNR and FQNEAQ (reference sequence). The CDR3: CASSLGSQTYEQYF. In DNA, the CDR3 is TGTGCCAGCAGCTTAGGTAGTCAAACCTACGAGCAGTACTTC.

This clone appeared a single time. The genes are TRBV11-2 and TRBJ1-1; perhaps TRBD1 as D (6 bases). The CDR3 covers 15 residues. CDR1 is SGHAT, CDR2 FQNNGV, per germline. Trimming took 5 bases from V and 4 from J, leaving 17 bases between them. The CDR3: CASSLFQGYGTEAFF. The CDR3 DNA reads TGTGCCAGCAGCCTTTTTCAGGGGTACGGCACTGAAGCTTTCTTT.

The V and J genes are TRBV15 and TRBJ1-4, with 10 nucleotides matching TRBD1. Germline-derived CDR1 and CDR2 are LNHNV and YYDKDF (reference sequence). V shed 4 bases, J shed 10 bases, and the junction held 6 bases outside the gene matches. The CDR3 consists of 14 residues. In nucleotides, the CDR3 is TGTGCCACCAGCATTTCGGACAGGGGGGGAAAACTGTTTTTT. Residues: CATSISDRGGKLFF.

The V and J genes are TRBV28 and TRBJ2-7; 8 bases match TRBD1. Germline CDR1 MDHEN, CDR2 SYDVKM. There are 14 residues in the CDR3. V shed 6 bases and J 4 bases; nucleotides not matched to a gene: 8. CDR3 in amino acids: CASRDRGSRYEQYF. As DNA, the CDR3 is TGTGCCAGCAGAGACAGGGGATCTAGATACGAGCAGTACTTC.

The chain couples TRBV29-1 to TRBJ2-7, with 9 bases lining up with TRBD2. This CDR3 spans 16 amino acids. CDR1 SQVTM and CDR2 ANQGSEA come from the germline V gene. V lost 1 base to trimming and J lost 2 bases; unmatched junction nucleotides: 9. DNA for the CDR3: TGCAGCGTTGAAGCCCGGGTCGCTAGCGGGGCCTACGAGCAGTACTTC. Translated, it gives CSVEARVASGAYEQYF.

The CDR3 DNA follows: TGTGCCAGCAGCTCCCCGGGCAGGGGCACTGAAGCTTTCTTT. As protein: CASSSPGRGTEAFF. The V call is TRBV28, the J call TRBJ1-1; D might be TRBD1 (6 bases). CDR3 size: 14 residues. Germline values: CDR1 MDHEN, CDR2 SYDVKM. V was trimmed by 6 bases and J by 4 bases, leaving 15 bases between them.

The count of this clone is one. The J gene is TRBJ2-7, the V gene TRBV7-2; D call uncertain. Trimming pared 6 bases from V and 2 bases from J, leaving 14 bases between. There are 14 residues in the CDR3. Germline V lookup: CDR1 SGHTA, CDR2 FQGNSA. The CDR3 sequence is CASRRRSAAYEQYF. DNA for the CDR3: TGTGCCAGCAGGAGGCGTTCCGCAGCCTACGAGCAGTACTTC.

This chain joins TRBV19 and TRBJ1-1; 7 nucleotides match TRBD1. In germline, CDR1 is LNHDA, CDR2 SQIVND (reference sequence). The V gene end was trimmed by 7 bases and the J gene end by 1 base; junction bases not matched to a gene: 6. The CDR3 consists of 14 residues. CDR3 residues: CASMETGWNTEAFF. CDR3 in DNA: TGTGCCAGTATGGAGACAGGGTGGAACACTGAAGCTTTCTTT.

The rearrangement links TRBV18 to TRBJ2-2, with a weak D call TRBD1 (5 bases). V lost 1 base and J 2 bases, leaving 14 bases between the germline ends. The length of the CDR3 is 17 residues. CDR1 is KGHSH, CDR2 LQKENI, per germline. The CDR3 DNA reads as TGTGCCAGCTCACCACGGACACTCAATTTTAACACCGGGGAGCTGTTTTTT. It translates to CASSPRTLNFNTGELFF.

The rearrangement joins TRBV7-2 to TRBJ2-2; weak D call: TRBD2 (5 bases). V was trimmed by 4 bases and J by 6 bases, leaving 9 bases between them. The CDR3 loop spans 13 amino acids. CDR1 is SGHTA and CDR2 is FQGNSA in the germline V gene. As DNA, the CDR3 is TGTGCCAGCAGCTCCCTGGGAGCCGGGGAGCTGTTTTTT. Amino acid sequence: CASSSLGAGELFF.

The chain is built from TRBV24-1 and TRBJ2-3, with a possible D match to TRBD2 (5 bases). Looked up from germline, CDR1 is KGHDR and CDR2 is SFDVKD. The CDR3 loop spans 16 amino acids. V shed 4 bases and J shed 0 bases, with 13 bases lying between them. CDR3 sequence (DNA): TGTGCCACCAGTGAGGAGGCGAGTTTCAGCACAGATACGCAGTATTTT. This sequence encodes CATSEEASFSTDTQYF.

This clone was seen just once. The chain employs TRBV7-9 and TRBJ2-1, with 9 bases matching TRBD2. Trimming removed 2 bases from V and 3 bases from J; junction bases left unmatched: 2. CDR1 and CDR2 (germline): SEHNR, FQNEAQ (reference sequence). This CDR3 has 15 residues. DNA for the CDR3: TGTGCCAGCAGCTTAAGACTAGCGGTCTACAATGAGCAGTTCTTC. This gives the protein CASSLRLAVYNEQFF.

V is TRBV9 and J is TRBJ2-3; D might be TRBD2 (5 bases). The V gene's germline CDR1 is SGDLS and CDR2 YYNGEE. The ends were cut back, 0 bases at V and 3 bases at J, with 8 bases in the middle. This CDR3 spans 14 amino acids. The CDR3 DNA sequence: TGTGCCAGCAGCGTAGTAGAGGGTACAGATACGCAGTATTTT. Its translation: CASSVVEGTDTQYF.

The chain is built from TRBV7-2 and TRBJ1-2; a weak D match, TRBD1 (5 bases). The CDR3 loop spans 11 amino acids. Germline CDR1 is SGHTA and CDR2 is FQGNSA. V lost 4 bases, J lost 8 bases, and 8 bases lay in between. As DNA, the CDR3 is TGTGCCAGCAGCTCTAGGACAGGCTACACCTTC. Protein product: CASSSRTGYTF.

V gene TRBV6-2 or TRBV6-3 combines with J gene TRBJ2-1; 8 nucleotides match TRBD2. The V segment lost 3 bases and the J segment 9 bases; nucleotides outside the gene matches: 13. Germline lookup yields CDR1 MNHEY and CDR2 SVGEGT. The CDR3 spans 16 residues. CDR3 in amino acids: CASSYRLARKNIEQFF. CDR3 nucleotide sequence: TGTGCCAGCAGTTATCGACTAGCGAGAAAGAACATTGAGCAGTTCTTC.

The rearrangement joins TRBV24-1 to TRBJ2-2, with 9 bases that match TRBD1. Germline V gene lookup returns CDR1 KGHDR and CDR2 SFDVKD. This CDR3 is built from 19 residues. Unmatched junction bases numbered 18, after V lost 4 bases and J lost 7 bases. The CDR3 loop is CATSDTALSGTGIGGELFF. CDR3 DNA sequence: TGTGCCACCAGTGACACCGCCCTGTCCGGGACAGGGATCGGCGGGGAGCTGTTTTTT.

The chain couples TRBV6-6 to TRBJ1-4, with no clear D. Germline V gene data show CDR1 as MNHNY and CDR2 as SVGAGI (reference sequence). This CDR3 comprises 15 residues. The germline V and J ends were trimmed by 2 bases and 5 bases, with 12 bases remaining between them. This CDR3 reads CASSYPLQINEKLFF. CDR3 sequence (DNA): TGTGCCAGCAGTTACCCCCTACAGATCAATGAAAAACTGTTTTTT.

CDR3 nucleotide sequence: TGTGCCAGCAGCTTAACGGAGAACTATGGCTACACCTTC. Translation gives CASSLTENYGYTF. The chain joins TRBV7-3 to TRBJ1-2; D is uncertain. There are 13 residues in the CDR3. Germline V lookup: CDR1 SGHTA, CDR2 FQGTGA. The V gene lost 0 bases and the J gene lost 2 bases, with 4 bases spanning the gap.

This rearrangement joins TRBV2 to TRBJ1-2, with TRBD1 matching over 8 bases. After removal of 8 bases from V and 5 bases from J, the junction contained 7 bases not matched to a gene. Per germline, CDR1 SNHLY and CDR2 FYNNEI. CDR3 length equals 13 residues. The CDR3 sequence is CASQSDREYGYTF. The CDR3 bases are TGTGCCAGCCAGTCGGACAGGGAATATGGCTACACCTTC.

This chain joins TRBV29-1 and TRBJ2-1, with TRBD1 matching over 9 bases. Germline-derived CDR1 and CDR2 are SQVTM and ANQGSEA. With V trimmed by 0 bases and J by 1 base, 7 bases remained unmatched. CDR3 length: 17 residues. The CDR3 sequence: CSVEDWDRAGSYNEQFF. CDR3 coding DNA: TGCAGCGTTGAAGATTGGGACAGGGCGGGTTCCTACAATGAGCAGTTCTTC.